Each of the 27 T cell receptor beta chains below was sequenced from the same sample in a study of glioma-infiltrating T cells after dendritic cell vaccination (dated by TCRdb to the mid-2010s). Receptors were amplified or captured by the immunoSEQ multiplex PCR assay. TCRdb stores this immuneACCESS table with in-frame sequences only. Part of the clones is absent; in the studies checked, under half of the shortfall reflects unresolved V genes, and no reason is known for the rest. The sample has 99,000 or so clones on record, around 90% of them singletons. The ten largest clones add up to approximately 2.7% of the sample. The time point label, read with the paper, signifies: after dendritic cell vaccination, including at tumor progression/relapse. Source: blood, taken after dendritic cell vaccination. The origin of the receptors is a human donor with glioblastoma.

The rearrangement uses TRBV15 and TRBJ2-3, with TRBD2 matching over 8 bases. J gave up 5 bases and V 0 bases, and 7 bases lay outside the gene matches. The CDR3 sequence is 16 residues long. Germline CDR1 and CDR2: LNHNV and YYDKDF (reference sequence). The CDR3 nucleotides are TGTGCCACCAGCAGAGATAAAGCGGGGGAAAGAGATACGCAGTATTTT. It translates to CATSRDKAGERDTQYF.

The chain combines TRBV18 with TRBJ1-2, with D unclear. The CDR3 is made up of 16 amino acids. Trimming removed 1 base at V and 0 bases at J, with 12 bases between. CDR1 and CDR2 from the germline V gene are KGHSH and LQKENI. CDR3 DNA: TGTGCCAGCTCACCACGGTCGGAGTTAGCTAACTATGGCTACACCTTC. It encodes CASSPRSELANYGYTF.

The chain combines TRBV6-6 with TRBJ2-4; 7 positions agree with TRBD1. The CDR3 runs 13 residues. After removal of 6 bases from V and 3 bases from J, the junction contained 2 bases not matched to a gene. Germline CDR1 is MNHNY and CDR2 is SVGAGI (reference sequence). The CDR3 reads CASRGQSKNIQYF. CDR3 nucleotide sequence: TGTGCCAGCAGGGGACAGAGCAAAAACATTCAGTACTTC.

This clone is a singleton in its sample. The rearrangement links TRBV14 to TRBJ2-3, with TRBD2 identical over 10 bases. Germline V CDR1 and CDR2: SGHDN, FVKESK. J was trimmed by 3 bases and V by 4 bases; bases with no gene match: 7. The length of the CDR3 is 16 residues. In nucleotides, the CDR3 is TGTGCCAGCAGCCTTATAGCGGGGGGATTGACAGATACGCAGTATTTT. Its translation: CASSLIAGGLTDTQYF.

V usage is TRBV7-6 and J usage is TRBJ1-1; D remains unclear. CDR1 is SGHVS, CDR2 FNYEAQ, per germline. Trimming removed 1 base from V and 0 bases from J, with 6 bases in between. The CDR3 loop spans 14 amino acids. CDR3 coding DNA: TGTGCCAGCAGCTTAGACGGGTTGAACACTGAAGCTTTCTTT. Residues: CASSLDGLNTEAFF.

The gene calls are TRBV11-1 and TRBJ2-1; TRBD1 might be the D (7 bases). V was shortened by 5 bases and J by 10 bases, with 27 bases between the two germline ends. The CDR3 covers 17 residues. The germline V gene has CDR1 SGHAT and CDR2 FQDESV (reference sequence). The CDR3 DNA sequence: TGTGCCAGCAGCCCTCTGAAGGAGGGGGCGCCGGTGTTCGAGCAGTTCTTC. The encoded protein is CASSPLKEGAPVFEQFF.

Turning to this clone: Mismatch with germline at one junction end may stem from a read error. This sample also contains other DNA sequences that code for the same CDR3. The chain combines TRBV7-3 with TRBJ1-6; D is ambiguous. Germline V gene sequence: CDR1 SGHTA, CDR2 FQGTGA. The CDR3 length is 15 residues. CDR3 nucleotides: TGTGCCAGCAGCCCCGGAGGGTTAGATAATTCCCCCCTCCACTTT. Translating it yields CASSPGGLDNSPLHF.

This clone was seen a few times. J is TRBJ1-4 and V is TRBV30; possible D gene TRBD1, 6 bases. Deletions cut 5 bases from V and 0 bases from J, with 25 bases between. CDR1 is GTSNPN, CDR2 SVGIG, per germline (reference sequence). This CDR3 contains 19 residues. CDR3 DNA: TGTGCCTGGGTCCGGCCCCGCAACAGGGTTACCGCAACTAATGAAAAACTGTTTTTT. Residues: CAWVRPRNRVTATNEKLFF.

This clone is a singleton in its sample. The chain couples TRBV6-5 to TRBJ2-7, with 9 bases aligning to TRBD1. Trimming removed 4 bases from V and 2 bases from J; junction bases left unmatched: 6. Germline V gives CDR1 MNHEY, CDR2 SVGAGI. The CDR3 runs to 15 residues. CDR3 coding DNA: TGTGCCAGCAGTTCCCCGACAGGGGGTACCTACGAGCAGTACTTC. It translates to CASSSPTGGTYEQYF.

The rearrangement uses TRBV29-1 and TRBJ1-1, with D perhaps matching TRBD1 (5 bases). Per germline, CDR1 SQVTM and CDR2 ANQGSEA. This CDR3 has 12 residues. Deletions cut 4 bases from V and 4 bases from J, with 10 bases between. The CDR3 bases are TGCAGCGTTGTAAACACAGGCACTGAAGCTTTCTTT. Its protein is CSVVNTGTEAFF.

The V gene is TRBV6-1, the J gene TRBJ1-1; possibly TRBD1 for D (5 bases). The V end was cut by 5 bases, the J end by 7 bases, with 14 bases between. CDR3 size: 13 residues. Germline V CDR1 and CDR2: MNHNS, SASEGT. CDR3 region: CASSTGLRIEAFF. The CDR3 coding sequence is TGTGCCAGCAGTACAGGTCTGAGGATTGAAGCTTTCTTT.

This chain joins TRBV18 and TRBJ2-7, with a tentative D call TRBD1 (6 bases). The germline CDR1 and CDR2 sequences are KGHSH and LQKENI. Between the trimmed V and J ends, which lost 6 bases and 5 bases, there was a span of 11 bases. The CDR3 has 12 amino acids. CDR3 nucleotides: TGTGCCAGCTCTACAGGGTACGACGAGCAGTACTTC. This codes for CASSTGYDEQYF.

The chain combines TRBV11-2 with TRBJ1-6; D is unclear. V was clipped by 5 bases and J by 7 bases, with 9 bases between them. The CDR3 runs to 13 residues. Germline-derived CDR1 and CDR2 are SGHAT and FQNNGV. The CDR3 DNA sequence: TGTGCCAGCAGCCGAGCGCTGAATTCACCCCTCCACTTT. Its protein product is CASSRALNSPLHF.

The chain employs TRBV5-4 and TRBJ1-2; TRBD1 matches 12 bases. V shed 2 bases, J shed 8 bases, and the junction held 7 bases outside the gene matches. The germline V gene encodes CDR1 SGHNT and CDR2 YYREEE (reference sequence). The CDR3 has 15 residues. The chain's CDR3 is CASSFPGQGAQGYTF. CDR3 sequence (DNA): TGTGCCAGCAGCTTCCCGGGACAGGGGGCGCAGGGCTACACCTTC.

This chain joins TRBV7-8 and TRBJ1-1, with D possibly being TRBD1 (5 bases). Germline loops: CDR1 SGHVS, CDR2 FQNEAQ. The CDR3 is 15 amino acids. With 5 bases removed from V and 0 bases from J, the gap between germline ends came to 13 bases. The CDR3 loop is CASSPSGVMNTEAFF. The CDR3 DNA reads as TGTGCCAGCAGCCCCTCGGGGGTCATGAACACTGAAGCTTTCTTT.

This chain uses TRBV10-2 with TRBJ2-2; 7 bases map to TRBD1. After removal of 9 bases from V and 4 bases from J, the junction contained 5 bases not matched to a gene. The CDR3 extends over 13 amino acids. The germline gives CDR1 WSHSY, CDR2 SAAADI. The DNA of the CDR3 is TGCGCCAGTGAAACAGGGGCCACCGGGGAGCTGTTTTTT. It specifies CASETGATGELFF.

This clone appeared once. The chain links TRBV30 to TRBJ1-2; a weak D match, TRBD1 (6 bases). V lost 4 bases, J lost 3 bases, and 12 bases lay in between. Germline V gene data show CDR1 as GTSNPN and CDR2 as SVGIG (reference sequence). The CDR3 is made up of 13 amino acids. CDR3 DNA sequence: TGTGCCTGGAATCCAGGGGCACACTATGGCTACACCTTC. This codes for CAWNPGAHYGYTF.

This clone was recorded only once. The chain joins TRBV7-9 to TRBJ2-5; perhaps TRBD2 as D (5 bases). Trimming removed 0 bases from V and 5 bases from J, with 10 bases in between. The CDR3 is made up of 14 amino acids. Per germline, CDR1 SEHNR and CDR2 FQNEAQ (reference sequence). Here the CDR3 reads CASSLAGDRETQYF. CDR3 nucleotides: TGTGCCAGCAGCTTAGCGGGAGATCGGGAGACCCAGTACTTC. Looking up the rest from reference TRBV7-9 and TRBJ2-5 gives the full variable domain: DTGVSQNPRHKITKRGQNVTFRCDPISEHNRLYWYRQTLGQGPEFLTYFQNEAQLEKSRLLSDRFSAERPKGSFSTLEIQRTEQGDSAMYLCASSLAGDRETQYFGPGTRLLVL.

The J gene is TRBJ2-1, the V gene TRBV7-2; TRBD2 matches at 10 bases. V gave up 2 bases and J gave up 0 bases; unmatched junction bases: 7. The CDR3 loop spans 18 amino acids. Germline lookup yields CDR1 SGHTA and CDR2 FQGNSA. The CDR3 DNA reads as TGTGCCAGCAGCTTATGGGTACTAGCGGGGAGCTCCTACAATGAGCAGTTCTTC. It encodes CASSLWVLAGSSYNEQFF.

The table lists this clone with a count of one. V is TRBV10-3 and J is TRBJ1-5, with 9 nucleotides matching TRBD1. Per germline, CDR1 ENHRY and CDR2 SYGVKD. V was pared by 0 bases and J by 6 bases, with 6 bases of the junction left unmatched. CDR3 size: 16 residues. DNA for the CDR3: TGTGCCATCAGTGAGTCGTTTTGGGACAGGGCTCAGCCCCAGCATTTT. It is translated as CAISESFWDRAQPQHF.

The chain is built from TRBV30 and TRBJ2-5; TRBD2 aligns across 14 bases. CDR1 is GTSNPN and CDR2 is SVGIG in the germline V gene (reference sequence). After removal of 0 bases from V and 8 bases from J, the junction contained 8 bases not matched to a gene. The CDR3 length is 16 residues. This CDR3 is CAWSVLTGTSGSTQYF. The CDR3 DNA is TGTGCCTGGAGTGTACTTACTGGGACTAGCGGGAGTACCCAGTACTTC.

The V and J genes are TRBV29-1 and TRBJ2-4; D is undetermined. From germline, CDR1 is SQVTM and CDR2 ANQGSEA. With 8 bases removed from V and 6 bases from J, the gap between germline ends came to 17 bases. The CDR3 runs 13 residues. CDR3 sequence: CSNQSGELNIQYF. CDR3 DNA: TGCAGCAACCAGAGTGGAGAATTAAACATTCAGTACTTC.

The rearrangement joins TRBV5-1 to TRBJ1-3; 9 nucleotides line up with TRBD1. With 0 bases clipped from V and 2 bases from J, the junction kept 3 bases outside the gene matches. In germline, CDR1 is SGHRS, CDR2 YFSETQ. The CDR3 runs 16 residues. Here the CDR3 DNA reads TGCGCCAGCAGCTTGGCCGGGACAGGGACTGGAAACACCATATATTTT. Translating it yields CASSLAGTGTGNTIYF.

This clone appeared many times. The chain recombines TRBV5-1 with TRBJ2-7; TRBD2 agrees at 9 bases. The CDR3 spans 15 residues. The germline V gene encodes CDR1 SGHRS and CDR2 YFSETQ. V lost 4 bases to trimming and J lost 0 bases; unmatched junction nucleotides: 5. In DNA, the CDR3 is TGCGCCAGCAGCGCGGGAGGGACTAGCTCCTACGAGCAGTACTTC. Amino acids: CASSAGGTSSYEQYF.

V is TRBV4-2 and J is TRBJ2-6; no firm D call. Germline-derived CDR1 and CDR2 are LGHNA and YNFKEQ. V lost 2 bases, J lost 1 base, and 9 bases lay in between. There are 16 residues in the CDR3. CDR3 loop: CASSQPGRSGANVLTF. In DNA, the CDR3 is TGTGCCAGCAGCCAACCAGGCCGGTCTGGGGCCAACGTCCTGACTTTC.

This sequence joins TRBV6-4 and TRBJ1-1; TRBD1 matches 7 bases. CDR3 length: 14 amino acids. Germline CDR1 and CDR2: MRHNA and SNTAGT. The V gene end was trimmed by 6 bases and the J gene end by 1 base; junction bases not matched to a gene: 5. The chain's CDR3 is CASRTGTANTEAFF. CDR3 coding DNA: TGTGCCAGCAGGACCGGGACAGCGAACACTGAAGCTTTCTTT.

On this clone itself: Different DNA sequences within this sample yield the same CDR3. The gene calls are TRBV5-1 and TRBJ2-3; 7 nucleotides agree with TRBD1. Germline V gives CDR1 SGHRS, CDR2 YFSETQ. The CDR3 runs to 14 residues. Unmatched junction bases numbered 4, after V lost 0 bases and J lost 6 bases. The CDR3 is CASSLGQGADTQYF. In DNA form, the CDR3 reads TGCGCCAGCAGCTTGGGACAGGGCGCCGATACGCAGTATTTT.